The source of this T cell receptor beta chain is a study of long-term antiretroviral therapy in people with HIV. Trimming cost V 0 bases and J 1 base; bases outside gene matches: 15. The length of the CDR3 is 19 residues. Germline assignment: CDR1 PRHDT and CDR2 FYEKMQ (reference sequence). As regards this clone: Its antigen is still unknown.

Version v3.0 of the immunoSEQ assay ran at survey level. Method: immunoSEQ multiplex PCR; TCRdb's copy keeps in-frame clones and lacks some. The sample consists of about 29,000 clones, roughly 96% of them appearing once. Study outcomes and limitations: The study found narrower CDR3 length ranges in HIV repertoires than in controls. Sampling of blood ran from about 2004 to 2018, and older ART regimens were possibly in use.

The chain recombines TRBV13 with TRBJ2-7, with 7 bases identical to TRBD1. The TCR sequence derives from a young man with HIV. Source: unsorted PBMCs, taken 5.3 years after starting antiretroviral therapy. The CDR3: CASSLGRLAGRQGSYEQYF. The CDR3 DNA reads as TGTGCCAGCAGCTTAGGGCGCCTGGCGGGTCGACAGGGTTCCTACGAGCAGTACTTC.